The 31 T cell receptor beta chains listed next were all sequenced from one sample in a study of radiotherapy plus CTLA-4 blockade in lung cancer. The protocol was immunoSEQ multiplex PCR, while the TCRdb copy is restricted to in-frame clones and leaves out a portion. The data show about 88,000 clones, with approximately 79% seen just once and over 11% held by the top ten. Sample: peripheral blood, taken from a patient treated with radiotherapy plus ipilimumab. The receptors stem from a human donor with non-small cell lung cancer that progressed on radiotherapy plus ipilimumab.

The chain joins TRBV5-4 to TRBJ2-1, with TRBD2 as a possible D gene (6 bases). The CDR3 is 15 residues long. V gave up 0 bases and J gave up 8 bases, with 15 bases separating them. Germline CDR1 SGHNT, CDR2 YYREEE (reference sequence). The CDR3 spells CASSLALGGVDEQFF. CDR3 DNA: TGTGCCAGCAGCTTGGCCCTCGGGGGTGTCGATGAGCAGTTCTTC. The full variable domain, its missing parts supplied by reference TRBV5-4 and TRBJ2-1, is ETGVTQSPTHLIKTRGQQVTLRCSSQSGHNTVSWYQQALGQGPQFIFQYYREEENGRGNFPPRFSGLQFPNYSSELNVNALELDDSALYLCASSLALGGVDEQFFGPGTRLTVL.

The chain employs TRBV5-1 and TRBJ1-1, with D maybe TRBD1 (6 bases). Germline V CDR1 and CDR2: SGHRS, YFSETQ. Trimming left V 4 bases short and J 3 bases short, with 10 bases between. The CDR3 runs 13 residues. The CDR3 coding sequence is TGCGCCAGCAGCCCGGCAGGGGACACTGAAGCTTTCTTT. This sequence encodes CASSPAGDTEAFF.

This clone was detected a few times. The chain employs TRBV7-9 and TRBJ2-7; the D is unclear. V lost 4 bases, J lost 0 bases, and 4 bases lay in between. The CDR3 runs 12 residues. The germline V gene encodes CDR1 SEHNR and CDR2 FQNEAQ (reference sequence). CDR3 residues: CASSSHSYEQYF. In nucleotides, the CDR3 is TGTGCCAGCAGCTCCCACTCCTACGAGCAGTACTTC.

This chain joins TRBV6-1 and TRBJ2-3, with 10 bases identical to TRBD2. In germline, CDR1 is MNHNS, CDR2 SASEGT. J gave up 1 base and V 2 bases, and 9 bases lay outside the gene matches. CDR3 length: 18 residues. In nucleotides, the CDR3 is TGTGCCAGCAGTGAATGGCTAGCGGGAGATGGAGGCACAGATACGCAGTATTTT. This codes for CASSEWLAGDGGTDTQYF.

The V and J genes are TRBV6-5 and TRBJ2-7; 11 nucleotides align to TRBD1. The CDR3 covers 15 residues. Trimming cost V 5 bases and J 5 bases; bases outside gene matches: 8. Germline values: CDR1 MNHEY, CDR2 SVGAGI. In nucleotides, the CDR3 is TGTGCCAGCAGTCTCACAGGGACAGGGGGGGACGAGCAGTACTTC. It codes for CASSLTGTGGDEQYF.

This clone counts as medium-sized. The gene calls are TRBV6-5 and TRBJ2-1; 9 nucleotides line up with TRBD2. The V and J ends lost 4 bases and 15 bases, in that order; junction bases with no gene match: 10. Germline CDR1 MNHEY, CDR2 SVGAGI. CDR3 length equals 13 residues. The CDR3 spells CASSLGASGIRFF. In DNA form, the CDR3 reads TGTGCCAGCAGTTTGGGGGCTAGCGGGATTCGGTTCTTC.

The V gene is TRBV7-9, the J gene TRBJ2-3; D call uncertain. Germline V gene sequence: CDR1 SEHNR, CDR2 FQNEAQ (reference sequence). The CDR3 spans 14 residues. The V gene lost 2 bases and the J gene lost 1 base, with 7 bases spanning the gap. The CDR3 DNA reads TGTGCCAGCAGCTTAAACCAGGGCACAGATACGCAGTATTTT. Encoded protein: CASSLNQGTDTQYF.

The CDR3 loop reads CASQQGAGYGYTF. For the CDR3, the DNA is TGTGCCAGCCAACAGGGGGCAGGGTATGGCTACACCTTC. V usage is TRBV2 and J usage is TRBJ1-2, with 9 nucleotides matching TRBD1. Per the germline V gene, CDR1 is SNHLY and CDR2 is FYNNEI. The V segment lost 8 bases and the J segment 5 bases; nucleotides outside the gene matches: 6. The CDR3 consists of 13 residues.

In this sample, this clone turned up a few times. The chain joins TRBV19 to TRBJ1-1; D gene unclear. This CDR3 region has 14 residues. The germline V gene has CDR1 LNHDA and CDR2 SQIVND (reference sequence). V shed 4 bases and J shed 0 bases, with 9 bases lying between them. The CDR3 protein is CASSSGVMNTEAFF. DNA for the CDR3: TGTGCCAGTAGTAGCGGCGTCATGAACACTGAAGCTTTCTTT.

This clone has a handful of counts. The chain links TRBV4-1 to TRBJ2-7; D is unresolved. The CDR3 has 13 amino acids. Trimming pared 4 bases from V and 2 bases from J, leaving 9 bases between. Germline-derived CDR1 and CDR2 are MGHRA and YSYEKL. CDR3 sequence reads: CASSRWAAYEQYF. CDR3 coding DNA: TGCGCCAGCAGCCGGTGGGCCGCCTACGAGCAGTACTTC.

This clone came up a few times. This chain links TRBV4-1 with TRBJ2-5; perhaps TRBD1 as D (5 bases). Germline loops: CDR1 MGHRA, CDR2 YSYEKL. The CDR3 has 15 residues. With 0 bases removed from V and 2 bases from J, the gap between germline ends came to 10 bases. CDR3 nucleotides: TGCGCCAGCAGCCAAGATAGGGGTGGACAAGAGACCCAGTACTTC. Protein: CASSQDRGGQETQYF.

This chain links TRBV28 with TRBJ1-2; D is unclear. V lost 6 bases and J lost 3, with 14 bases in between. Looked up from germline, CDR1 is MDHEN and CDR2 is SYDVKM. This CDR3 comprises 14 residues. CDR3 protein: CASSSTPSYYGYTF. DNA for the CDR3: TGTGCCAGCAGCTCTACCCCTAGTTACTATGGCTACACCTTC.

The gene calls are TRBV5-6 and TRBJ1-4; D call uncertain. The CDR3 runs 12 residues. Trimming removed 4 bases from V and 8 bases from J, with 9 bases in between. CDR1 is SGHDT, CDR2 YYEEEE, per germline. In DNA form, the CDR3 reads TGTGCCAGCAGCCTTACCGACGAAAAACTGTTTTTT. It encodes CASSLTDEKLFF.

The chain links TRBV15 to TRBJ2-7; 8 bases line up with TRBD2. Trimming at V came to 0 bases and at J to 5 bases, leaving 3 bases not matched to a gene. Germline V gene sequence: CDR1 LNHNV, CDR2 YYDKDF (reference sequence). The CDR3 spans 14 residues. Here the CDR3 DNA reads TGTGCCACCAGCAGAGATTTCGGGAGGGACGAGCAGTACTTC. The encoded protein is CATSRDFGRDEQYF.

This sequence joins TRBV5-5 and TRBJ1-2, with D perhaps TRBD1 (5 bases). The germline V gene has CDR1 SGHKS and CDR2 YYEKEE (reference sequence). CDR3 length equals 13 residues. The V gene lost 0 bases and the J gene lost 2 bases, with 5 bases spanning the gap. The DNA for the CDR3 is TGTGCCAGCAGCTTGGACAGGAACTATGGCTACACCTTC. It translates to CASSLDRNYGYTF. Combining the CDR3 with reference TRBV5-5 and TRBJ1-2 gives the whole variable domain DAGVTQSPTHLIKTRGQQVTLRCSPISGHKSVSWYQQVLGQGPQFIFQYYEKEERGRGNFPDRFSARQFPNYSSELNVNALLLGDSALYLCASSLDRNYGYTFGSGTRLTVV.

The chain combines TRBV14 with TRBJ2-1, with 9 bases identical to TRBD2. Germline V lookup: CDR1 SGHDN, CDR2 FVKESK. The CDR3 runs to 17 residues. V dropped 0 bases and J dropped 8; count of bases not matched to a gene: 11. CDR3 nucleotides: TGTGCCAGCAGCCAAGATCTTCTGGGGACTAGCCTCGATGAGCAGTTCTTC. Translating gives CASSQDLLGTSLDEQFF.

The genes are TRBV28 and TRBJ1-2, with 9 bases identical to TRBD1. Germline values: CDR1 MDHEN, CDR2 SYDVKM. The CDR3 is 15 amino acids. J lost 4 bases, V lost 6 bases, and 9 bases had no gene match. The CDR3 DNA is TGTGCCAGCAGCCGGGGACAGGGAAGGAGCTATGGCTACACCTTC. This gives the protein CASSRGQGRSYGYTF.

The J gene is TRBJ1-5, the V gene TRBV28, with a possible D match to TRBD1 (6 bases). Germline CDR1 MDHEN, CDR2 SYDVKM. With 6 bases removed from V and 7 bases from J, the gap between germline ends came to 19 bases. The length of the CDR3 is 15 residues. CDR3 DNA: TGTGCCAGCAGCAGTAACAGGGCAGTGGGGCAGCCCCAGCATTTT. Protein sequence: CASSSNRAVGQPQHF.

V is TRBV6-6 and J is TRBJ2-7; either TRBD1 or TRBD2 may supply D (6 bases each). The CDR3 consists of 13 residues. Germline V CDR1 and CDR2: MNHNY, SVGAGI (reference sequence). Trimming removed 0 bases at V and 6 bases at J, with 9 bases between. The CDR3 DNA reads TGTGCCAGCAGTTACTCGGGGGGCGTCGAGCAGTACTTC. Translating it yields CASSYSGGVEQYF.

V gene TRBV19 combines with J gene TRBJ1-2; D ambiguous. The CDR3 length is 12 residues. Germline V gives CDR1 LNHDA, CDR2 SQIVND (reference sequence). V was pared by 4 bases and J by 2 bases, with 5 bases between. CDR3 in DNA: TGTGCCAGTAGTACCCAGAACTATGGCTACACCTTC. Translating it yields CASSTQNYGYTF.

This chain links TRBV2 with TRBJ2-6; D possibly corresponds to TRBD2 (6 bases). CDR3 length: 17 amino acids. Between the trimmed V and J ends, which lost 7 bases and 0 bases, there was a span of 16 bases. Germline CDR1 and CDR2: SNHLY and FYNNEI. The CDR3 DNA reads TGTGCCAGCACGAAGGGACGACTAGGCTCTGGGGCCAACGTCCTGACTTTC. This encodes CASTKGRLGSGANVLTF.

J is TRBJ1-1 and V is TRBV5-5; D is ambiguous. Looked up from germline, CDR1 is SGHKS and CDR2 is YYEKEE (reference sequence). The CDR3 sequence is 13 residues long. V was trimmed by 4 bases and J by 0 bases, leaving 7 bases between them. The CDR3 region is CASSPGVNTEAFF. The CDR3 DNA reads TGTGCCAGCAGCCCCGGGGTGAACACTGAAGCTTTCTTT.

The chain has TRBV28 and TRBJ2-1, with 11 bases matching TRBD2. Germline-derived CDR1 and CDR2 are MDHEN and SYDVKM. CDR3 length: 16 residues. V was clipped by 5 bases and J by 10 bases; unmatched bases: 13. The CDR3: CASSLLLAGGLNEQFF. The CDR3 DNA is TGTGCCAGCAGTCTCCTTCTAGCGGGAGGATTGAACGAGCAGTTCTTC.

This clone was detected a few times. The CDR3 sequence is CATSRDWPTSTDTQYF. CDR3 coding DNA: TGTGCCACCAGCAGAGACTGGCCCACCAGCACAGATACGCAGTATTTT. V usage is TRBV15 and J usage is TRBJ2-3; D unclear. The length of the CDR3 is 16 residues. V shed 0 bases and J shed 0 bases, with 10 bases lying between them. CDR1 is LNHNV and CDR2 is YYDKDF in the germline V gene (reference sequence).

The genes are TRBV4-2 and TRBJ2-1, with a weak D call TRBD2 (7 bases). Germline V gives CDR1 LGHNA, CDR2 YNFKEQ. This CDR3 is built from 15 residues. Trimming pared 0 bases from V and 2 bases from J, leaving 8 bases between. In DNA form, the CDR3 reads TGTGCCAGCAGCCAAGAGGGGGGGCCCTACAATGAGCAGTTCTTC. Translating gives CASSQEGGPYNEQFF.

DNA of the CDR3: TGCGCCAGCAGCTTTAGGTCGCAGGGAACAGATACGCAGTATTTT. Translation: CASSFRSQGTDTQYF. The chain joins TRBV5-1 to TRBJ2-3, with D tentatively TRBD1 (5 bases). Deletions cut 2 bases from V and 3 bases from J, with 13 bases between. CDR3 size: 15 residues. Germline CDR1 reads SGHRS; CDR2 reads YFSETQ.

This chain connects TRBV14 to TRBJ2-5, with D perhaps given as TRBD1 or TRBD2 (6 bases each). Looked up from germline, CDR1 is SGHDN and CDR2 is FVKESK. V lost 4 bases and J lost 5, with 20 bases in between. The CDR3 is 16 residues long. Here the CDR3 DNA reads TGTGCCAGCAGCCCCTTCGGGGGCCCGGGTCGGGAGACCCAGTACTTC. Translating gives CASSPFGGPGRETQYF.

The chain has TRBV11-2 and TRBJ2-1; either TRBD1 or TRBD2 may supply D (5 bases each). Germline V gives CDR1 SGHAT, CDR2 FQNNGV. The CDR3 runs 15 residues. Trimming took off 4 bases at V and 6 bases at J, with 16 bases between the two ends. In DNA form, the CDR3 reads TGTGCCAGCAGCTCCTATCGGGGCCGAGTCAATGAGCAGTTCTTC. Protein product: CASSSYRGRVNEQFF.

The CDR3 DNA sequence: TGTGCCAGCCGACTAGCGGGGGGTTCCTACAATGAGCAGTTCTTC. This encodes CASRLAGGSYNEQFF. The chain employs TRBV25-1 and TRBJ2-1; 13 bases agree with TRBD2. This CDR3 region has 15 residues. Germline V gene sequence: CDR1 MGHDK, CDR2 SYGVNS. V shed 8 bases, J shed 1 base, and the junction held 2 bases outside the gene matches.

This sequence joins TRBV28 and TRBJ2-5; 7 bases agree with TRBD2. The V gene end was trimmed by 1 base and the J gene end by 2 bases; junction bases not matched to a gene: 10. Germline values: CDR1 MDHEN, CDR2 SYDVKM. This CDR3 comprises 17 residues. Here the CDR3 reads CASSLSSSGRQQETQYF. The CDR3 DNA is TGTGCCAGCAGTTTATCTTCTAGCGGCAGGCAACAAGAGACCCAGTACTTC.

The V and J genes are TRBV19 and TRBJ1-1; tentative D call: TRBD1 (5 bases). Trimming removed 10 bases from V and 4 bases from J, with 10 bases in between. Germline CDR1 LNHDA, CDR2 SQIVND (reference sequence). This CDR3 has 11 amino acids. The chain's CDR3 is CATQGVTEAFF. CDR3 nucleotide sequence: TGTGCCACTCAAGGGGTCACTGAAGCTTTCTTT.